One and the same sample provided the 32 T cell receptor beta chains below, sequenced in a study of blood T cell repertoires in COVID-19. Using immunoSEQ multiplex PCR, the repertoire was profiled, and TCRdb retains in-frame clones only, with some absent. In the table there are approximately 130,000 clones, around 87% of which are singletons. The sample comprised peripheral blood. The receptor set was obtained from a man between 65 and 85 years old with active or convalescent COVID-19.

V usage is TRBV15 and J usage is TRBJ1-4; TRBD1 matches 9 bases. The CDR3 consists of 15 residues. CDR1 is LNHNV, CDR2 YYDKDF, per germline (reference sequence). After removal of 1 base from V and 8 bases from J, the junction contained 5 bases not matched to a gene. The CDR3 DNA is TGTGCCACCAGCAGAGTTGGGACAGGGATCGAAAAACTGTTTTTT. It is translated as CATSRVGTGIEKLFF.

The chain joins TRBV27 to TRBJ1-5; 8 nucleotides line up with TRBD1. Germline V lookup: CDR1 MNHEY, CDR2 SMNVEV (reference sequence). This CDR3 region has 14 residues. The V and J ends lost 5 bases and 7 bases, in that order; junction bases with no gene match: 7. CDR3 coding DNA: TGTGCCAGCAGTAGACAGGGGCGGGGGCAGCCCCAGCATTTT. Translation: CASSRQGRGQPQHF.

The chain employs TRBV27 and TRBJ2-7; 7 bases fit TRBD1. J was trimmed by 6 bases and V by 0 bases; bases with no gene match: 5. The CDR3 runs 14 residues. Germline V gene sequence: CDR1 MNHEY, CDR2 SMNVEV (reference sequence). The CDR3 spells CASSLSRTGREQYF. For the CDR3, the DNA is TGTGCCAGCAGTTTATCCAGGACAGGCCGCGAGCAGTACTTC.

The chain combines TRBV3-1 (or the pseudogene TRBV3-2) with TRBJ2-7; 12 positions agree with TRBD2. The ends lost 6 bases at V and 6 bases at J; junction bases unmatched: 6. This CDR3 comprises 14 residues. Germline assignment: CDR1 LGHDT and CDR2 YNNKEL (reference sequence). CDR3 in DNA: TGTGCCAGCAGAAAACTAGCGGGAGGCGGCGAGCAGTACTTC. This translates into CASRKLAGGGEQYF.

This clone was recorded once. This chain connects TRBV9 to TRBJ2-7; 13 bases agree with TRBD2. V was clipped by 3 bases and J by 2 bases; unmatched bases: 2. There are 15 residues in the CDR3. Per germline, CDR1 SGDLS and CDR2 YYNGEE. This chain's CDR3 is CASSEGTSGTYEQYF. The CDR3 bases are TGTGCCAGCAGCGAAGGGACTAGCGGGACCTACGAGCAGTACTTC. Full variable domain (remainder filled in from reference TRBV9 and TRBJ2-7): DSGVTQTPKHLITATGQRVTLRCSPRSGDLSVYWYQQSLDQGLQFLIQYYNGEERAKGNILERFSAQQFPDLHSELNLSSLELGDSALYFCASSEGTSGTYEQYFGPGTRLTVT.

This chain links TRBV5-5 with TRBJ2-5; TRBD2 aligns across 7 bases. CDR1 is SGHKS, CDR2 YYEKEE, per germline (reference sequence). Trimming cost V 4 bases and J 5 bases; bases outside gene matches: 11. The CDR3 sequence is 15 residues long. DNA for the CDR3: TGTGCCAGCAGCCCCTTTGCGGGAGCTATGGAGACCCAGTACTTC. Translating it yields CASSPFAGAMETQYF.

The V call is TRBV19, the J call TRBJ1-5; 9 nucleotides line up with TRBD1. This CDR3 comprises 21 residues. Germline V lookup: CDR1 LNHDA, CDR2 SQIVND (reference sequence). V lost 3 bases and J lost 2; bases outside the gene matches: 20. The DNA of the CDR3 is TGTGCCAGTAGTATGTTCGGCCGAACCGCCCCCGGGGACAGGGGCAATCAGCCCCAGCATTTT. Its protein product is CASSMFGRTAPGDRGNQPQHF.

The rearrangement links TRBV2 to TRBJ1-5, with D perhaps TRBD1 (6 bases). Between the trimmed V and J ends, which lost 6 bases and 0 bases, there was a span of 12 bases. The CDR3 totals 15 residues. The germline CDR1 and CDR2 sequences are SNHLY and FYNNEI. The CDR3 sequence: CASRGHAGSNQPQHF. The CDR3 DNA reads TGTGCCAGCAGGGGACACGCGGGTAGCAATCAGCCCCAGCATTTT.

J is TRBJ2-1 and V is TRBV28; the match to TRBD2 covers 10 bases. Germline V gene lookup returns CDR1 MDHEN and CDR2 SYDVKM. The length of the CDR3 is 19 residues. V dropped 3 bases and J dropped 6; count of bases not matched to a gene: 17. The CDR3 region has the DNA TGTGCCAGCAGTTTCGTGACTAAGGCTAGCGGGAGCTTCGGCAATGAGCAGTTCTTC. Translated, it gives CASSFVTKASGSFGNEQFF.

The genes are TRBV11-2 and TRBJ1-2, with D perhaps matching TRBD1 (5 bases). Trimming stripped 2 bases from V and 0 bases from J, with 13 bases between. This CDR3 is built from 16 residues. Germline V gives CDR1 SGHAT, CDR2 FQNNGV. The DNA for the CDR3 is TGTGCCAGCAGCTTACTTCTCGACAGCACTAACTATGGCTACACCTTC. Amino acids: CASSLLLDSTNYGYTF.

The genes are TRBV2 and TRBJ1-5; the D is unclear. V was pared by 4 bases and J by 7 bases, with 11 bases between. The germline CDR1 and CDR2 sequences are SNHLY and FYNNEI. The CDR3 extends over 13 amino acids. CDR3 in DNA: TGTGCCAGCAGTGTGGAGGATCGGCAGCCCCAGCATTTT. It yields the protein CASSVEDRQPQHF.

The chain recombines TRBV6-1 with TRBJ1-1; TRBD1 agrees at 7 bases. The CDR3 length is 11 residues. Germline trimming cut 4 bases from V and 12 bases from J; bases unmatched to any gene: 5. CDR1 and CDR2 (germline): MNHNS, SASEGT. DNA for the CDR3: TGTGCCAGCAGTGCAGACAGGGACACTTTCTTT. It translates to CASSADRDTFF.

This chain connects TRBV14 to TRBJ2-3, with 8 positions matching TRBD2. The CDR3 loop spans 12 amino acids. Unmatched junction bases numbered 8, after V lost 6 bases and J lost 12 bases. Per the germline V gene, CDR1 is SGHDN and CDR2 is FVKESK. CDR3 sequence reads: CASSPSGGTQYF. The CDR3 DNA is TGTGCCAGCAGTCCGAGCGGGGGAACCCAGTATTTT.

This clone was seen just once. The chain is built from TRBV6-5 and TRBJ2-7; no clear D. Germline V gene data show CDR1 as MNHEY and CDR2 as SVGAGI. The CDR3 loop spans 14 amino acids. V dropped 6 bases and J dropped 0 bases, with 12 bases sitting between them. In nucleotides, the CDR3 is TGTGCCAGCAGGTGGAGCATTGACTCCTACGAGCAGTACTTC. Its protein product is CASRWSIDSYEQYF.

The chain joins TRBV27 to TRBJ1-5; possibly TRBD1 for D (6 bases). Trimming removed 4 bases from V and 3 bases from J, with 10 bases in between. Germline CDR1 and CDR2: MNHEY and SMNVEV (reference sequence). The CDR3 totals 14 residues. The CDR3 region has the DNA TGTGCCAGCAGTTACCGGGACACCAATCAGCCCCAGCATTTT. This translates into CASSYRDTNQPQHF.

The chain joins TRBV2 to TRBJ2-3; 10 bases fit TRBD1. The CDR3 sequence is 14 residues long. Germline CDR1 and CDR2: SNHLY and FYNNEI. After removal of 6 bases from V and 3 bases from J, the junction contained 3 bases not matched to a gene. The CDR3: CASRRDRGTDTQYF. CDR3 sequence (DNA): TGTGCCAGCAGACGGGACAGGGGAACAGATACGCAGTATTTT.

The chain uses TRBV19 and TRBJ2-1; TRBD2 aligns across 7 bases. The CDR3 has 17 residues. Germline V CDR1 and CDR2: LNHDA, SQIVND (reference sequence). V lost 1 base and J lost 6; bases outside the gene matches: 12. Here the CDR3 DNA reads TGTGCCAGTAGTATAGCCTCCTCAGCGGGGCGACGCAATGAGCAGTTCTTC. This codes for CASSIASSAGRRNEQFF.

This chain connects TRBV4-1 to TRBJ2-3, with D possibly TRBD2 on 6 matching bases. Germline CDR1 MGHRA, CDR2 YSYEKL. The CDR3 sequence is 16 residues long. The ends were cut back, 1 base at V and 0 bases at J, with 11 bases in the middle. The CDR3 loop reads CASSQVARGSTDTQYF. Written as DNA, the CDR3 is TGCGCCAGCAGCCAAGTTGCGCGGGGAAGCACAGATACGCAGTATTTT.

The chain is built from TRBV11-2 and TRBJ2-1; 12 bases align to TRBD1. This CDR3 comprises 14 residues. Germline lookup yields CDR1 SGHAT and CDR2 FQNNGV. Germline trimming cut 0 bases from V and 15 bases from J; bases unmatched to any gene: 6. The CDR3 coding sequence is TGTGCCAGCAGCTTAGACGGGACAGGGGGCTTGCCGTTCTTC. Translating it yields CASSLDGTGGLPFF.

The chain joins TRBV29-1 to TRBJ1-1, with D possibly TRBD1 on 5 matching bases. The V gene lost 6 bases and the J gene lost 8 bases, with 19 bases spanning the gap. CDR1 is SQVTM, CDR2 ANQGSEA, per germline. There are 13 residues in the CDR3. The CDR3 region is CSVGREGLYEAFF. CDR3 bases: TGCAGCGTAGGTCGGGAGGGGCTTTACGAAGCTTTCTTT.

This chain links TRBV10-3 with TRBJ2-7, with 9 bases matching TRBD1. CDR1 and CDR2 from the germline V gene are ENHRY and SYGVKD. The junction had 12 bases not matched to a gene; V was cut back by 7 bases and J by 2 bases. CDR3 length: 16 amino acids. In DNA form, the CDR3 reads TGTGCCATCACCCAACAGGGGACAGGGCCCACCTACGAGCAGTACTTC. Residues: CAITQQGTGPTYEQYF.

Only a few counts were recorded for this clone. V gene TRBV6-5 combines with J gene TRBJ1-6, with TRBD1 matching 7 bases. CDR3 length: 15 residues. J was trimmed by 4 bases and V by 5 bases; bases with no gene match: 5. The germline CDR1 and CDR2 sequences are MNHEY and SVGAGI. The CDR3 loop is CASSRTGVYNSPLHF. In nucleotides, the CDR3 is TGTGCCAGCAGTAGAACAGGGGTGTATAATTCACCCCTCCACTTT.

The gene calls are TRBV9 and TRBJ2-5, with D perhaps TRBD1 (6 bases). V dropped 3 bases and J dropped 2 bases, with 11 bases sitting between them. CDR1 and CDR2 from the germline V gene are SGDLS and YYNGEE. CDR3 length: 14 amino acids. CDR3 nucleotides: TGTGCCAGCAGCGCGGACAGAAAGCAAGAGACCCAGTACTTC. Its translation: CASSADRKQETQYF.

The V and J genes are TRBV7-9 and TRBJ2-7, with TRBD1 identical over 9 bases. CDR3 length: 14 residues. In germline, CDR1 is SEHNR, CDR2 FQNEAQ (reference sequence). The trim removed 1 base at V and 3 bases at J, leaving 1 base unmatched. In DNA, the CDR3 is TGTGCCAGCAGCTTAGTGGACAGGGGCTACGAGCAGTACTTC. Its protein product is CASSLVDRGYEQYF.

The chain uses TRBV27 and TRBJ1-2; tentative D call: TRBD1 (6 bases). Per the germline V gene, CDR1 is MNHEY and CDR2 is SMNVEV (reference sequence). The CDR3 has 15 amino acids. The V and J ends lost 5 bases and 7 bases respectively, with 20 bases between them. DNA for the CDR3: TGTGCCAGCAGTCCCAGGGGCGGAGTTTTGGGTGGCTACACCTTC. Residues: CASSPRGGVLGGYTF.

This clone was seen just once. The J gene is TRBJ1-2, the V gene TRBV28; no clear D gene. CDR1 is MDHEN and CDR2 is SYDVKM in the germline V gene. The length of the CDR3 is 15 residues. V was cut by 6 bases and J by 4 bases, with 18 bases left in between. CDR3 nucleotides: TGTGCCAGCAGGTTGGAAGTGGGCGGGGTCTATGGCTACACCTTC. Amino acids: CASRLEVGGVYGYTF.

This clone has just one count. The rearrangement joins TRBV5-4 to TRBJ1-2, with a possible D match to TRBD1 (5 bases). There are 15 residues in the CDR3. Trimming left V 4 bases short and J 4 bases short, with 17 bases between. Germline values: CDR1 SGHNT, CDR2 YYREEE (reference sequence). In DNA form, the CDR3 reads TGTGCCAGCAGCCTGATGTGGAGGGGCGGCTATGGCTACACCTTC. As protein: CASSLMWRGGYGYTF.

The chain employs TRBV27 and TRBJ1-5; TRBD1 agrees at 7 bases. From germline, CDR1 is MNHEY and CDR2 SMNVEV (reference sequence). V was clipped by 4 bases and J by 2 bases; unmatched bases: 5. CDR3 size: 15 residues. CDR3 protein: CASSSLGTGNQPQHF. CDR3 sequence (DNA): TGTGCCAGCAGTTCACTCGGGACAGGCAATCAGCCCCAGCATTTT.

The chain has TRBV29-1 and TRBJ2-1; 7 positions match TRBD2. The germline gives CDR1 SQVTM, CDR2 ANQGSEA. This CDR3 spans 12 amino acids. With V trimmed by 6 bases and J by 5 bases, 4 bases remained unmatched. CDR3 loop: CSVGDYNNEQFF. The CDR3, as DNA: TGCAGCGTCGGGGACTATAACAATGAGCAGTTCTTC.

This clone has just one count. The chain has TRBV15 and TRBJ2-7, with 9 bases fitting TRBD2. Germline V gene sequence: CDR1 LNHNV, CDR2 YYDKDF (reference sequence). The CDR3 length is 15 residues. J lost 4 bases, V lost 4 bases, and 8 bases had no gene match. This CDR3 reads CATSTLAGEIYEQYF. CDR3 bases: TGTGCCACCAGCACGTTAGCGGGAGAAATTTACGAGCAGTACTTC.

This clone was picked up a small number of times. The chain carries TRBV6-6 and TRBJ2-7; 8 bases are shared with TRBD2. V lost 6 bases, J lost 4 bases, and 11 bases stayed unmatched. The CDR3 contains 15 residues. The germline gives CDR1 MNHNY, CDR2 SVGAGI (reference sequence). CDR3 sequence reads: CASSLDLRGGYEQYF. The CDR3 nucleotides read TGTGCCAGCAGCCTTGACCTCCGGGGGGGTTACGAGCAGTACTTC.

The chain couples TRBV4-1 to TRBJ2-3; D possibly corresponds to TRBD1 (5 bases). The CDR3 totals 13 residues. The germline CDR1 and CDR2 sequences are MGHRA and YSYEKL. The V gene lost 0 bases and the J gene lost 9 bases, with 10 bases spanning the gap. CDR3: CASSQDWQGTQYF. As DNA, the CDR3 is TGCGCCAGCAGCCAAGATTGGCAGGGCACGCAGTATTTT.